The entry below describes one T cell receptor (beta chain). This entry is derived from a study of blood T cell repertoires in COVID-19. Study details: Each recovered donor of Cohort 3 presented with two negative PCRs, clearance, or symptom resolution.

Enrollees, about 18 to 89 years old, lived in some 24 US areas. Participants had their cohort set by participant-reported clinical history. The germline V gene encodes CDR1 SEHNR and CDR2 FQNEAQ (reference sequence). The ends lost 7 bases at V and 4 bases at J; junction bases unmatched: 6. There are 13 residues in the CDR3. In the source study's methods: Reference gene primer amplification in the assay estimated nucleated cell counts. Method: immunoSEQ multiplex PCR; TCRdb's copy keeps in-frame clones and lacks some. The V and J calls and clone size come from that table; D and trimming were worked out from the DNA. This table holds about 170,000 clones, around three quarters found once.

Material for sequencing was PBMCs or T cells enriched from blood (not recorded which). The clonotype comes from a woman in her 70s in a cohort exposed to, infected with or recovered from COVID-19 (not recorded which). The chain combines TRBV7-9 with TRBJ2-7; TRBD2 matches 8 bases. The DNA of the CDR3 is TGTGCCAGCACCGGGACTAGTCAGTACGAGCAGTACTTC. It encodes CASTGTSQYEQYF.